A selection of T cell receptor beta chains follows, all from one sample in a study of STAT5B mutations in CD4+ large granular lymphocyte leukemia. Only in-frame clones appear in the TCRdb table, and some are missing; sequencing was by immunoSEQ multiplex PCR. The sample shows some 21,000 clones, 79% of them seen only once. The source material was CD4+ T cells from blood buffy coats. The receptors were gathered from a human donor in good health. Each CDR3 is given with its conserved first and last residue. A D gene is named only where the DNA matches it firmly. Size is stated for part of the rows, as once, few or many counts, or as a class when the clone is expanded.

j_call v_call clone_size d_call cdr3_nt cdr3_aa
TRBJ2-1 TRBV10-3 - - TGTGCCATCAGTCAATCCCGGGCCTACAGTGAGCAGTTCTTC CAISQSRAYSEQFF
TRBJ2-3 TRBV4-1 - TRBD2 TGCGCCAGCAGCCGCCTCACTAGCGGGAGGACAGATACGCAGTATTTT CASSRLTSGRTDTQYF
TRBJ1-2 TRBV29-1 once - TGCAGCGTCTTATGGGGGGGCGCGGGCTATGGCTACACCTTC CSVLWGGAGYGYTF
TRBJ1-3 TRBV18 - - TGTGCCAGCTCACCACTGCTCGGAAACACCATATATTTT CASSPLLGNTIYF
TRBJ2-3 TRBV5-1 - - TGCGCCAGCAGCTTGGGTCAGGGAGTGACAGATACGCAGTATTTT CASSLGQGVTDTQYF
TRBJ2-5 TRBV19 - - TGTGCCAGTAGTATTGGAGTCGGGCAAGAGACCCAGTACTTC CASSIGVGQETQYF
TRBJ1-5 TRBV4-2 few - TGTGCCAGCAGCCAAGTCTCGGCAGCGGGGAGCAATCAGCCCCAGCATTTT CASSQVSAAGSNQPQHF
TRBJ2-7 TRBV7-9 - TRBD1 TGTGCCAGCAGCCCCGGACAGGCCCGCTCCTACGAGCAGTACTTC CASSPGQARSYEQYF
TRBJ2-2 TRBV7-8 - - TGTGCCAGCAGCTCTAACGCGAACACCGGGGAGCTGTTTTTT CASSSNANTGELFF
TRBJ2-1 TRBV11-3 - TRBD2 TGTGCCAGTACTGGGGGACTAGCGGGGGTCTACAATGAGCAGTTCTTC CASTGGLAGVYNEQFF
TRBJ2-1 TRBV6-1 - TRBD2 TGTGCCAGCAGTGCGACTAGCTTTTCCAATGAGCAGTTCTTC CASSATSFSNEQFF
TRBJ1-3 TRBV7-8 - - TGTGCCAGCAGCTTAGGTCTTGTAGGGCTATCTGGAAACACCATATATTTT CASSLGLVGLSGNTIYF
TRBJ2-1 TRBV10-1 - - TGCGCCAGCAGTGAAGACAGATACTACAATGAGCAGTTCTTC CASSEDRYYNEQFF
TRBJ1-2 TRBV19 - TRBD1 TGTGCCAGTAGTCCCCAGGGACAGGGGGCTTATGGCTACACCTTC CASSPQGQGAYGYTF
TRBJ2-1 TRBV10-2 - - TGCGCCAGCAGGGTCTCTCCTTCCTACAATGAGCAGTTCTTC CASRVSPSYNEQFF
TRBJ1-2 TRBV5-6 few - TGTGCCAGCAGATTTGCAGGGAGCCCCATCTATGGCTACACCTTC CASRFAGSPIYGYTF